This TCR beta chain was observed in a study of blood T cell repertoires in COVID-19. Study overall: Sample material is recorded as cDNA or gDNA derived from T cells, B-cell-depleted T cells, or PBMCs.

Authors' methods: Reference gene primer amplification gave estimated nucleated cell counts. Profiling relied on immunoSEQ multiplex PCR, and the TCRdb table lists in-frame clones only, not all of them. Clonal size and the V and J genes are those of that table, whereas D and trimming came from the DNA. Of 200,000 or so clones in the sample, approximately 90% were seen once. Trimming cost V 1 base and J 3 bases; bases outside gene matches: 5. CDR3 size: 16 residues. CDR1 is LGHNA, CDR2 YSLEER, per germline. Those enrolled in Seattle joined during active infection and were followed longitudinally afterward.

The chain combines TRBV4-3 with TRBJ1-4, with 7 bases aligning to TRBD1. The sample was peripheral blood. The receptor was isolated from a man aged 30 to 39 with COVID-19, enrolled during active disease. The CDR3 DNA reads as TGCGCCAGCAGCCAAGCTGACAGGGTCGCTAATGAAAAACTGTTTTTT. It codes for CASSQADRVANEKLFF.